These T cell receptor beta chains were read from a single sample in a study of early T cells in non-severe SARS-CoV-2 infection. TCRdb re-analysed the 5' RACE reads in MiXCR, keeping a single row per CDR3 protein. Altogether tens of thousands of distinct CDR3 sequences are present, approximately 15% being singletons, with the ten largest covering 6% to 7.5%. The sequencing sample was made of whole blood. Source of these receptors: an adult who was a healthcare worker with PCR-confirmed SARS-CoV-2 infection or an uninfected control (not recorded which). The CDR3 runs from the conserved cysteine through the conserved F or W. D genes are given only for firm matches. For some rows the clone size is stated as once, few or many, or as a class when expanded; others skip it.

TRBV6-6	TRBJ1-1	NA	NA	CASSYKGDTAEAFF	TGTGCCAGCAGTTACAAGGGGGATACCGCTGAAGCTTTCTTT
TRBV5-6	TRBJ2-7	TRBD1	NA	CASRRQGLYEQYF	TGTGCCAGCAGACGACAGGGCCTCTACGAGCAGTACTTC
TRBV11-2	TRBJ2-1	TRBD2	NA	CASSSREGPYNEQFF	TGTGCCAGCAGCTCCCGGGAGGGCCCCTACAATGAGCAGTTCTTC
TRBV29-1	TRBJ1-1	TRBD1	NA	CSVEDRGTLSEAFF	TGCAGCGTAGAGGACAGGGGGACTTTATCTGAAGCTTTCTTT
TRBV3-1	TRBJ1-1	TRBD1	few	CASSQLQGANTEAFF	TGTGCCAGCAGCCAGTTACAGGGGGCGAACACTGAAGCTTTCTTT
TRBV20-1	TRBJ2-7	TRBD2	many	CSARDRGVREQYF	TGCAGTGCTAGAGATCGGGGGGTACGGGAGCAGTACTTC
TRBV5-6	TRBJ2-7	NA	few	CASSLFGETYEQYF	TGTGCCAGCAGCTTGTTTGGGGAGACCTACGAGCAGTACTTC
TRBV6-5	TRBJ2-7	NA	once	CASTTGTPYEQYF	TGTGCCAGCACCACGGGCACCCCCTACGAGCAGTACTTC
TRBV11-3	TRBJ2-1	TRBD1	many	CASSHKRTGLNEQFF	TGTGCCAGCAGCCATAAAAGGACAGGGCTGAATGAGCAGTTCTTC
TRBV11-2	TRBJ1-2	NA	many	CASSFGGARIYGYTF	TGTGCCAGCAGCTTTGGGGGCGCTCGGATCTATGGCTACACCTTC
TRBV6-2/TRBV6-3	TRBJ2-1	NA	few	CASTQLGNEQFF	TGTGCCAGCACCCAACTAGGGAATGAGCAGTTCTTC
TRBV20-1	TRBJ2-3	TRBD2	NA	CSARMTSGPETQYF	TGCAGTGCTAGGATGACTAGCGGTCCTGAGACGCAGTATTTT
TRBV7-8	TRBJ2-3	NA	NA	CASPLNPGQGGQIRSIF	NA
TRBV28	TRBJ2-7	TRBD2	NA	CASSPWGLAGENPYEQYF	TGTGCCAGCAGTCCTTGGGGACTAGCGGGAGAGAACCCCTACGAGCAGTACTTC
TRBV7-9	TRBJ2-5	NA	NA	CASSLAQETQYF	TGTGCCAGCAGCTTAGCCCAAGAGACCCAGTACTTC
TRBV5-4	TRBJ2-4	TRBD1	few	CASSLGDSQNIQYF	TGTGCCAGCAGCTTGGGGGACAGCCAAAACATTCAGTACTTC
TRBV2	TRBJ2-1	TRBD2	few	CASRGTSGRNEQFF	TGTGCCAGCAGGGGGACTAGCGGACGAAATGAGCAGTTCTTC
TRBV7-2	TRBJ1-2	TRBD1	NA	CASSSGQPYGYTF	TGTGCCAGCAGCTCGGGACAGCCCTATGGCTACACCTTC
TRBV12-3/TRBV12-4	TRBJ1-1	NA	NA	CASIAGLNTEAFF	TGTGCCAGCATAGCCGGACTCAACACTGAAGCTTTCTTT
TRBV2	TRBJ2-3	NA	NA	CASTPGLGGTDTQYF	TGTGCCAGCACCCCGGGACTGGGTGGGACAGATACGCAGTATTTT
TRBV21-1	TRBJ1-5	NA	NA	CASSNIRDRIFQPQHF	TGTGCCAGCAGCAATATCCGGGACAGGATCTTTCAGCCCCAGCATTTT
TRBV7-8	TRBJ1-5	NA	NA	CASSSDSANQPQHF	TGTGCCAGCAGCTCGGACAGCGCAAATCAGCCCCAGCATTTT
TRBV19	TRBJ2-5	TRBD2	few	CASSMEVAGETQYF	TGTGCCAGTAGTATGGAGGTAGCGGGAGAGACCCAGTACTTC
TRBV6-6	TRBJ2-7	TRBD2	NA	CASNGEGERYYEQYF	TGTGCCTCTAATGGGGAGGGCGAGAGATACTACGAGCAGTACTTC
TRBV28	TRBJ2-3	TRBD2	NA	CASNLKRGDTDTQYF	TGTGCCAGCAACTTAAAGCGGGGGGACACAGATACGCAGTATTTT
TRBV20-1	TRBJ1-4	NA	many	CSASWAGSAEKLFF	TGCAGTGCTAGTTGGGCGGGGTCCGCTGAAAAACTGTTTTTT
TRBV12-3/TRBV12-4	TRBJ2-3	NA	few	CASSLDRAFTDTQYF	TGTGCCAGCAGTCTGGACCGGGCCTTCACAGATACGCAGTATTTT
TRBV4-1	TRBJ1-2	NA	few	CASSQAASGYTF	TGCGCCAGCAGCCAAGCGGCTTCTGGCTACACCTTC
TRBV29-1	TRBJ1-2	NA	few	CSVRRSNYGYTF	TGCAGCGTCAGGCGGTCTAACTATGGCTACACCTTC
TRBV12-3/TRBV12-4	TRBJ2-7	TRBD1	NA	CASRGVSRDRAVEQYF	TGTGCCAGCAGAGGAGTCTCGCGGGACAGGGCCGTCGAGCAGTACTTC
TRBV20-1	TRBJ2-4	NA	NA	CSAIAPTENIQYF	TGCAGTGCAATCGCCCCGACAGAAAACATTCAGTACTTC